This T cell receptor (beta chain) was found in a study of radiation and T cells in renal cell carcinoma. This sample's time point: blood 2 weeks post-SBRT. Treatment described: 15 Gy SBRT to primary tumor, nephrectomy 4 weeks later. The germline CDR1 and CDR2 sequences are MGHRA and YSYEKL. V was clipped by 2 bases and J by 6 bases, with 14 bases between them. CDR3 length: 14 residues. Measured with immunoSEQ multiplex PCR; TCRdb has only the in-frame clones, and not every one. The sample carries around 130,000 clones, 75% to 90% recorded once. The chain employs TRBV4-1 and TRBJ2-7; D is possibly TRBD2 (5 bases). Specimen: blood, collected from a patient whose treatment included radiotherapy and nephrectomy. The sequence was collected from a woman aged 60-75 years with renal cell carcinoma. CDR3 loop: CASSQRHGGVEQYF. CDR3 nucleotide sequence: TGCGCCAGCAGCCAACGCCACGGAGGCGTCGAGCAGTACTTC.